The clone carrying this TCR beta chain turned up a few times. Its cognate antigen is unknown. V lost 1 base and J lost 7, with 7 bases in between. This CDR3 is built from 13 residues. Germline V gives CDR1 SGHTA, CDR2 FQGTGA. The data were produced by immunoSEQ multiplex PCR, yet TCRdb's version contains in-frame clones alone and is incomplete. Of tens of thousands of clones listed, about 90% are singletons. The entry originates in a study of T cells in localized non-small cell lung cancer. Findings and caveats of the study: A median about 62 of the top 100 tumor clones appeared in adjacent lung. Sequencing was limited to one tumor region, leaving the possibility of heterogeneity open. The greatest T cell clonality was found in uninvolved adjacent lung (higher than in tumor).

V is TRBV7-3 and J is TRBJ2-2; D not resolved. The sample here was peripheral blood, taken before any cancer treatment. This TCR derives from a man aged 35 to 69 with stage I squamous cell lung carcinoma. The DNA of the CDR3 is TGTGCCAGCAGCTTAAGCCCCGACGGGGAGCTGTTTTTT. Translating gives CASSLSPDGELFF.